These T cell receptor beta chains were read from a single sample in a study of T cell responses to AZD1222 COVID-19 vaccine. Assay: immunoSEQ multiplex PCR; the TCRdb copy retains only in-frame clones and omits some. The table records about 140,000 clones, nearly 95% of them present only once. Source: peripheral blood, taken on day 0 of AZD1222 vaccination. Receptors originate from an adult in good health. The CDR3 runs from the conserved cysteine through the conserved F or W. The order of the fields is J gene, clone size, D gene, V gene, CDR3 length, CDR3 protein, CDR3 DNA. A D gene is named only where the DNA matches it firmly. A clone size is listed for some rows: how often the clone was seen (once, few, many), or a class if it is expanded.

>TRBJ1-3|-|-|TRBV4-1|16
CASSQGPWADGNTIYF
TGCGCCAGCAGCCAAGGGCCTTGGGCAGATGGAAACACCATATATTTT
>TRBJ2-6|-|-|TRBV19|15
CASSDRDFGANVLTF
TGTGCCAGTAGCGACAGGGACTTTGGGGCCAACGTCCTGACTTTC
>TRBJ2-1|-|-|TRBV5-1|13
CASSLELNNEQFF
TGCGCCAGCAGCTTGGAACTAAACAATGAGCAGTTCTTC
>TRBJ2-6|-|-|TRBV12-5|12
CASGLEANVLTF
TGTGCTAGTGGACTGGAGGCCAACGTCCTGACTTTC
>TRBJ2-2|-|-|TRBV19|13
CASSRTGPGELFF
TGTGCCAGTAGTAGAACAGGGCCCGGGGAGCTGTTTTTT
>TRBJ1-2|-|-|TRBV19|11
CASSDYIGYTF
TGTGCCAGTAGTGACTACATTGGCTACACCTTC
>TRBJ1-1|-|-|TRBV6-5|11
CASRGWAEAFF
TGTGCCAGCAGGGGCTGGGCTGAAGCTTTCTTT
>TRBJ2-1|-|TRBD2|TRBV7-9|15
CASRPREGDYNEQFF
TGTGCCAGCAGGCCACGGGAGGGCGACTACAATGAGCAGTTCTTC
>TRBJ1-1|-|-|TRBV6-5|14
CASRMTGLNTEAFF
TGTGCCAGCAGGATGACAGGTTTGAACACTGAAGCTTTCTTT
>TRBJ2-3|-|-|TRBV6-8|14
CASRQGRDTDTQYF
TGTGCCAGCAGGCAGGGGCGGGACACAGATACGCAGTATTTT
>TRBJ1-5|-|-|TRBV2|14
CASSVGGARKPQHF
TGTGCCAGCAGTGTGGGAGGGGCGCGGAAGCCCCAGCATTTT
>TRBJ1-1|-|-|TRBV23-1|16
CASSQSILEGWCRAFF
TGCGCCAGCAGTCAATCGATCCTGGAGGGCTGGTGTCGGGCTTTCTTT
>TRBJ1-5|once|TRBD1|TRBV19|17
CASSPRGGQGVNQPQHF
TGTGCCAGTAGTCCCCGGGGGGGACAGGGGGTCAATCAGCCCCAGCATTTT
>TRBJ1-1|-|-|TRBV2|14
CASSERILNTEAFF
TGTGCCAGCAGTGAGCGAATCCTAAACACTGAAGCTTTCTTT
>TRBJ2-1|-|-|TRBV3-1/TRBV3-2|14
CASSLRGPYNEQFF
TGTGCCAGCAGCCTTCGCGGCCCCTACAATGAGCAGTTCTTC
>TRBJ1-1|-|TRBD1|TRBV9|14
CASSSRGWNTEAFF
TGTGCCAGCAGCAGCAGGGGGTGGAACACTGAAGCTTTCTTT
>TRBJ1-6|-|-|TRBV5-5|15
CASSFRTAYNSPLHF
TGTGCCAGCAGCTTTAGAACAGCTTATAATTCACCCCTCCACTTT
>TRBJ2-1|-|TRBD2|TRBV2|15
CASSPQAGGYNEQFF
TGTGCCAGCAGCCCTCAGGCGGGAGGCTACAATGAGCAGTTCTTC
>TRBJ2-1|-|TRBD2|TRBV14|16
CASSLKPGLVYNEQFF
TGTGCCAGCAGCCTCAAGCCGGGACTAGTCTACAATGAGCAGTTCTTC
>TRBJ1-2|once|-|TRBV5-5|14
CASSLDGGNYGYTF
TGTGCCAGCAGCTTGGATGGAGGTAACTATGGCTACACCTTC
>TRBJ2-7|-|TRBD2|TRBV9|14
CASSVAGGLGEQYF
TGTGCCAGCAGCGTAGCGGGAGGTCTTGGGGAGCAGTACTTC
>TRBJ2-3|-|-|TRBV4-1|14
CASSQRTGTDTQYF
TGCGCCAGCAGCCAAAGGACAGGCACAGATACGCAGTATTTT
>TRBJ2-7|-|-|TRBV10-2|15
CASRQGLRVLYEQYF
TGCGCCAGCAGACAGGGACTGCGAGTCCTTTACGAGCAGTACTTC
>TRBJ1-2|-|-|TRBV19|13
CASSDTGRYGYTF
TGTGCCAGTAGCGACACCGGGCGATATGGCTACACCTTC
>TRBJ1-2|-|-|TRBV4-2|16
CASSQEGTGAARGYTF
TGTGCCAGCAGCCAAGAGGGTACCGGGGCCGCCCGCGGCTACACCTTC
>TRBJ2-3|-|-|TRBV2|13
CASKTPSTDTQYF
TGTGCCAGTAAGACGCCTAGCACAGATACGCAGTATTTT
>TRBJ2-3|-|-|TRBV29-1|12
CSVEEPGAAQYF
TGCAGCGTTGAAGAACCCGGCGCGGCGCAGTATTTT
>TRBJ2-7|-|-|TRBV30|14
CAWRNQGRGYEQYF
TGTGCCTGGAGGAATCAGGGACGCGGCTACGAGCAGTACTTC